The text below deals with one T cell receptor (beta chain). No cognate antigen has been identified for it. One base away there is no much larger clone; base qualities are not given. The sample comes from a study of CD8 T cells in Susac syndrome (dated by TCRdb to the late 2010s). About the full investigation: Among the sequenced Susac syndrome patients, more than 5 had clinically active disease and fewer than ten were in clinical remission. At blood withdrawal, Susac syndrome patients were therapy-naive, treated with corticosteroids (with IVIg additionally given to some), or treated with IVIg alone. The study used repertoire sequencing to test whether antigen drove CD8+ T cell activation and differentiation in Susac syndrome.

RNA was extracted using the RNeasy kit, and 0.5 to 1 microgram was reverse transcribed with random hexamers. The immunoSEQ multiplex PCR assay, covering 54 Vbeta and 13 Jbeta segments, was used to amplify TCR beta CDR3 regions. To correct PCR amplification bias, a synthetic template baseline was used for both primer optimization and computational correction. Per the original workflow: Only productive sequences were kept, with reads annotated to V, D and J genes according to IMGT and analyzed in immunoSEQ Analyzer. Clonality was calculated as one minus the Shannon entropy normalized by log2 of the number of productive unique sequences. For each patient and control, public and private clones were evaluated among the 100 most prevalent clones. A clone was defined as Susac-specific if it was absent from the healthy and MS cohorts, from roughly 1,000 published viral clones and from other ImmuneACCESS disease sequences. TCRdb reran the public reads through fastp at Q25 and MiXCR, keeping productive beta chains. Every distinct CDR3 protein forms one entry, paired with its most common genes and DNA. TCRdb, rather than the study authors, made the V and J calls. This sample is represented by roughly 150,000 distinct CDR3 sequences; nearly 97% of them were singletons. The ten largest account for over 0.065% of the sample.

The investigation overall reported the following: In patients with Susac syndrome, the CD4+ T cell repertoire showed no detectable clonal expansion. The study acknowledged that relatively few individuals were included in the TCR sequencing and HLA analysis.

Peripheral blood CD8+ and CD4+ T cells from healthy donors, Susac syndrome patients and multiple sclerosis patients were profiled using high-throughput TCR beta sequencing. Susac syndrome patients met recently defined diagnostic criteria for definite or probable disease. CD8+ TEMRA cells were enriched by FACS, while bulk CD8+ and CD4+ T cells were purified by magnetic negative isolation. Blood was collected in EDTA tubes and processed within 24 hours, with PBMCs isolated through density gradient centrifugation. PBMCs destined for TCR sequencing were cryopreserved in liquid nitrogen and later thawed in a 37 °C water bath. The sorted or isolated CD4+, CD8+ and CD8+ TEMRA cells reached a purity of at least 90%. The CDR3 spans 13 residues, from the cysteine through the phenylalanine. Kept here is only the CDR3 DNA, which spans 39 bases and is read in frame from base 1. The germline V gene provides CDR1 MNHNS and CDR2 SASEGT. The V and J ends are trimmed by 5 bases and 4 bases, leaving 11 bases between them.

The V gene is TRBV6-1 and the J gene is TRBJ1-1; no D gene call is confident. The clonotype was recovered from a human donor with Susac syndrome. Specimen: CD4+ T cells from PBMCs. The CDR3 here reads CASSLGKFTEAFF. The DNA is as follows: TGTGCCAGCAGTCTGGGGAAATTCACTGAAGCTTTCTTT.